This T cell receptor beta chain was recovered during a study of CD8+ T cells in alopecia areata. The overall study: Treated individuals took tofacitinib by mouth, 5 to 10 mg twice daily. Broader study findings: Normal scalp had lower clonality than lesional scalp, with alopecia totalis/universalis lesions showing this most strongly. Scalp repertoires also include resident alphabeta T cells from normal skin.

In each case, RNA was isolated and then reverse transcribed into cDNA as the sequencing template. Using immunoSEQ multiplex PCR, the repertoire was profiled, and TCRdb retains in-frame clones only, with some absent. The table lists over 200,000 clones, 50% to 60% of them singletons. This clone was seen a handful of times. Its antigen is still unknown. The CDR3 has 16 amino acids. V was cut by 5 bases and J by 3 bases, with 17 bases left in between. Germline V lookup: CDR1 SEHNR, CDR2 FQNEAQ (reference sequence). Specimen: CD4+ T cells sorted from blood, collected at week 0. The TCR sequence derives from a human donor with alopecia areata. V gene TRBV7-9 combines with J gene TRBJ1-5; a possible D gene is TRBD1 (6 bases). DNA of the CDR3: TGTGCCAGCAGCCCTTACAGGGACCCCTCCAATCAGCCCCAGCATTTT. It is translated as CASSPYRDPSNQPQHF.